This T cell receptor (beta chain) was captured in a study of T cell repertoires in cytomegalovirus infection. About the research overall: Public signatures in TCR beta pointed to CMV infection and matching HLA type.

One entry per CDR3 protein results from TCRdb running MiXCR on the reads. The table records approximately 110,000 distinct CDR3 sequences, under 50% of them present only once. The CDR3 is made up of 14 amino acids. The germline gives CDR1 DFQATT, CDR2 SNEGSKA (reference sequence). V lost 6 bases to trimming and J lost 1 base, with 16 bases between them. On this clonotype: Its antigen is as yet unknown.

Findings of the study overall: CMV-specific HLA-C-restricted TCR beta clonotypes dominated the ex vivo response. Adding up the frequency of public TCR beta families identified people who carried CMV plus the relevant HLA.

The gene calls are TRBV20-1 and TRBJ2-7; tentative D call: TRBD1 (5 bases). This clonotype originated in a human donor in good health (CMV status not recorded). Some clones in this sample may be carry-over from other donors' samples. The specimen was CD8+ T cells from cultured PBMCs, collected from culture after CMV antigen stimulation. In DNA, the CDR3 is TGCAGTGCCAACGGTCCGACAGCTTCCTACGAGCAGTACTTC. Its protein is CSANGPTASYEQYF.